The sample holds many counts of the clone carrying this T cell receptor beta chain. The antigen remains unidentified. Recently diagnosed hyperthyroidism of less than 2 months' duration affected patients aged 18 to 65. The entry originates in a study of T cells in Graves' hyperthyroidism and ophthalmopathy. Study-wide results and limits: Ophthalmopathy, as predicted by the model, came a median roughly 6.5 months after the prediction.

V was shortened by 5 bases and J by 1 base, with 12 bases between the two germline ends. This CDR3 has 14 residues. Amplified TCR beta CDR3 regions came from RNA transcripts. With the HTBI primer set, the TCR CDR3 went through a first round of RT-PCR. TCRdb called the multiplex PCR reads again in MiXCR, with one record for every CDR3 protein. The sample records some 350,000 distinct CDR3 sequences, about 18% being singletons. The origin of this receptor is a woman aged 18-29 years with Graves' hyperthyroidism. The genes are TRBV12-3 or TRBV12-4 and TRBJ2-7; D unclear. The specimen sequenced was blood. The CDR3 region is CASSRGVTSYEQYF. As DNA, the CDR3 is TGTGCCAGCAGTCGCGGTGTTACGTCCTACGAGCAGTACTTC.